The present T cell receptor (beta chain) was sequenced within a study of T cell changes during pregnancy in multiple sclerosis. The CDR3 runs to 12 residues. Germline CDR1 is LNHDA and CDR2 is SQIVND (reference sequence). V trimming: 8 bases; J trimming: 4 bases; junction bases outside the gene matches: 1. The data were produced by immunoSEQ multiplex PCR, yet TCRdb's version contains in-frame clones alone and is incomplete. The table has about 63,000 clones, 90% to 95% seen once. The table lists this clone with a count of one. This TCR was sampled from a female donor with multiple sclerosis, enrolled in a pregnancy study. The rearrangement joins TRBV19 to TRBJ2-1; 8 bases line up with TRBD1. Material: CD8+ T cells from peripheral blood mononuclear cells, obtained in the second trimester of pregnancy. The CDR3 coding sequence is TGTGCCAGTGGACAGGGTTACAATGAGCAGTTCTTC. It encodes CASGQGYNEQFF.